This T cell receptor beta chain was captured in a study of cytomegalovirus exposure and HLA in healthy donors. Study-wide results and caveats: TCR beta chains associated with HLA were, in a later analysis, more clonally expanded than equally common others. Confirmation in vitro established that a few CMV-associated chains were specific for CMV antigens. When a later analysis was performed, an Asian-associated ancestry cluster reportedly had fewer N-insertions than the approximately 690-donor mean.

Germline trimming cut 3 bases from V and 6 bases from J; bases unmatched to any gene: 10. Germline V gene sequence: CDR1 LNHDA, CDR2 SQIVND (reference sequence). The CDR3 consists of 15 residues. PCR used 60 Vbeta primers and 13 Jbeta primers. Method: immunoSEQ multiplex PCR; TCRdb's copy keeps in-frame clones and lacks some. The table has about 120,000 clones, 81% seen once; the top ten hold around 4%. Regarding this clone: Its antigen is still unknown.

Sequencing input: PBMCs. The chain combines TRBV19 with TRBJ1-2; 7 bases line up with TRBD1. This clonotype originated in a woman in her 30s in good health and CMV-seronegative. CDR3 in DNA: TGTGCCAGTAGTATTGTCTCCGGGACAGCTGATGGCTACACCTTC. This codes for CASSIVSGTADGYTF.